The 15 T cell receptor beta chains given below trace back to one sample, sequenced in a study of type 1 regulatory T cells. The study's findings and limits: Compared with non-Tr1 cells, Tr1 cells showed a narrower TCR repertoire.

Each CDR3 protein gets one entry after TCRdb re-called the reads with MiXCR. This table has about 69,000 distinct CDR3 sequences, under 25% appearing once. These receptors lack a known antigen. Sequencing used cultured type 1 regulatory T (Tr1) cells, either the whole culture or a sorted fraction (not recorded which). The origin of the receptors is a human donor in good health.

This clonotype has more than one count but fewer than ten. V and J are TRBV10-3 and TRBJ1-2, with D possibly matching TRBD1 (6 bases). V was pared by 3 bases and J by 8 bases, with 16 bases between. CDR3 size: 14 residues. Germline values: CDR1 ENHRY, CDR2 SYGVKD. The CDR3 is CAISEQGGVWGYTF. DNA for the CDR3: TGTGCCATCAGTGAACAGGGAGGAGTGTGGGGCTACACCTTC.

This clonotype was recorded many times. The chain links TRBV7-2 to TRBJ1-4; no definite D call. The CDR3 extends over 15 amino acids. The ends were cut back, 2 bases at V and 2 bases at J, with 9 bases in the middle. Looked up from germline, CDR1 is SGHTA and CDR2 is FQGNSA. CDR3 DNA: TGTGCCAGCAGCTTAATGGGGTTCACTAATGAAAAACTGTTTTTT. Protein: CASSLMGFTNEKLFF.

The rearrangement joins TRBV20-1 to TRBJ2-5; 7 bases fit TRBD1. V was pared by 4 bases and J by 4 bases, with 6 bases of the junction left unmatched. This CDR3 region has 13 residues. Germline V gene data show CDR1 as DFQATT and CDR2 as SNEGSKA (reference sequence). In DNA, the CDR3 is TGCAGTGCTATCCGGGACAGAAGAGAGACCCAGTACTTC. Translating gives CSAIRDRRETQYF.

This clonotype came up a few times. V usage is TRBV5-1 and J usage is TRBJ1-5; D perhaps matches TRBD1 (5 bases). The CDR3 is 15 amino acids. Trimming removed 3 bases at V and 1 base at J, with 11 bases between. Germline loops: CDR1 SGHRS, CDR2 YFSETQ. The DNA of the CDR3 is TGCGCCAGCAGCTCCGGGGGAATGAGCAATCAGCCCCAGCATTTT. This encodes CASSSGGMSNQPQHF.

This clonotype showed up just a few times. The V call is TRBV7-9, the J call TRBJ1-1; D is possibly TRBD1 (5 bases). Germline CDR1 SEHNR, CDR2 FQNEAQ (reference sequence). Trimming removed 4 bases from V and 7 bases from J, with 16 bases in between. The CDR3 is 14 amino acids. The CDR3 region has the DNA TGTGCCAGCAGCTCAGGGACCCCTGGAAATGAAGCTTTCTTT. This translates into CASSSGTPGNEAFF.

This chain connects TRBV20-1 to TRBJ2-7; 8 nucleotides line up with TRBD2. CDR3 length equals 14 residues. Germline CDR1 and CDR2: DFQATT and SNEGSKA (reference sequence). The V segment lost 6 bases and the J segment 4 bases; nucleotides outside the gene matches: 11. The CDR3 DNA is TGCAGTGCCGGGACCAGCGGGAGAAGGTACGAGCAGTACTTC. Translating gives CSAGTSGRRYEQYF.

The table lists this clonotype with a few counts. V is TRBV20-1 and J is TRBJ2-5; D is possibly TRBD2 (5 bases). CDR3 size: 14 residues. Germline lookup yields CDR1 DFQATT and CDR2 SNEGSKA (reference sequence). V was clipped by 3 bases and J by 2 bases, with 13 bases between them. The CDR3 region is CSASGVKVQETQYF. Written as DNA, the CDR3 is TGCAGTGCTAGCGGGGTCAAGGTACAAGAGACCCAGTACTTC.

This clonotype was seen a handful of times. The rearrangement joins TRBV5-1 to TRBJ1-4; no definite D call. This CDR3 contains 13 residues. Trimming removed 6 bases at V and 7 bases at J, with 13 bases between. CDR1 and CDR2 from the germline V gene are SGHRS and YFSETQ. The CDR3 nucleotides are TGCGCCAGCACTAGAGGACCCGGTGAAAAACTGTTTTTT. Translated: CASTRGPGEKLFF.

Note on this clonotype: This sequence may be a read error, since a much larger clone differs from it by one base. The chain carries TRBV18 and TRBJ2-1; tentatively, D is TRBD1 or TRBD2 (5 bases each). CDR3 size: 13 residues. Germline V CDR1 and CDR2: KGHSH, LQKENI. The V end lost 8 bases, the J end lost 8 bases, and 16 bases lay between the germline ends. CDR3 loop: CASPQIQGDEQFF. CDR3 nucleotide sequence: TGTGCCAGCCCACAAATTCAGGGAGATGAGCAGTTCTTC. Complete variable domain (other parts from reference TRBV18 and TRBJ2-1): NAGVMQNPRHLVRRRGQEARLRCSPMKGHSHVYWYRQLPEEGLKFMVYLQKENIIDESGMPKERFSAEFPKEGPSILRIQQVVRGDSAAYFCASPQIQGDEQFFGPGTRLTVL.

This clonotype has a handful of counts. The rearrangement links TRBV5-1 to TRBJ2-3, with D possibly being TRBD1 (5 bases). V shed 4 bases and J shed 4 bases, with 7 bases lying between them. The V gene's germline CDR1 is SGHRS and CDR2 YFSETQ. CDR3 length: 12 residues. CDR3 residues: CASSQGSDTQYF. The CDR3 coding sequence is TGCGCCAGCAGCCAGGGTTCAGATACGCAGTATTTT.

The chain links TRBV29-1 to TRBJ2-1; tentative D call: TRBD1 (6 bases). The length of the CDR3 is 13 residues. Germline CDR1 and CDR2: SQVTM and ANQGSEA. Trimming left V 7 bases short and J 9 bases short, with 19 bases between. The DNA of the CDR3 is TGCAGCGCACGAACCGGGACGGACAGTGAGCAGTTCTTC. Its protein is CSARTGTDSEQFF.

V gene TRBV5-1 combines with J gene TRBJ1-5, with D unclear. This CDR3 has 13 amino acids. CDR1 SGHRS and CDR2 YFSETQ come from the germline V gene. V shed 5 bases and J shed 4 bases, with 10 bases lying between them. The CDR3 is CASSRDKNQPQHF. In nucleotides, the CDR3 is TGCGCCAGCAGTCGAGACAAGAATCAGCCCCAGCATTTT.

This clonotype was counted only a few times. The chain combines TRBV6-2 or TRBV6-3 with TRBJ2-1; 11 nucleotides line up with TRBD2. V trimming: 5 bases; J trimming: 6 bases; junction bases outside the gene matches: 3. CDR3 length: 14 amino acids. In germline, CDR1 is MNHEY, CDR2 SVGEGT. This chain's CDR3 is CASSLAGGGNEQFF. The DNA of the CDR3 is TGTGCCAGCAGTCTAGCGGGAGGTGGCAATGAGCAGTTCTTC.

This chain connects TRBV10-3 to TRBJ2-7; 9 bases agree with TRBD1. The germline V gene has CDR1 ENHRY and CDR2 SYGVKD. The CDR3 covers 14 residues. Unmatched junction bases numbered 7, after V lost 6 bases and J lost 4 bases. The CDR3 DNA reads TGTGCCATCAGGGCCGGGACAGGGAATTACGAGCAGTACTTC. It encodes CAIRAGTGNYEQYF.

V is TRBV7-9 and J is TRBJ1-1; D may be TRBD1 (5 bases). This CDR3 is 16 amino acids long. Trimming cost V 5 bases and J 0 bases, with 16 bases left between them. Germline V gene data show CDR1 as SEHNR and CDR2 as FQNEAQ (reference sequence). DNA for the CDR3: TGTGCCAGCAGCCTACTGCCGGACAAGTTGAACACTGAAGCTTTCTTT. This encodes CASSLLPDKLNTEAFF.